One and the same sample provided the 22 T cell receptor beta chains below, sequenced in a study of cytomegalovirus exposure and HLA in healthy donors. The PCR was carried out with 60 Vbeta primers and 13 Jbeta primers. The data were produced by immunoSEQ multiplex PCR, yet TCRdb's version contains in-frame clones alone and is incomplete. This sample has 150,000 to 200,000 clones, with over 60% found just once. The sequencing input was PBMCs. The receptors were gathered from a female donor in good health and CMV-seronegative.

The rearrangement uses TRBV11-2 and TRBJ2-7, with D maybe TRBD1 (6 bases). The ends were cut back, 4 bases at V and 3 bases at J, with 13 bases in the middle. From germline, CDR1 is SGHAT and CDR2 FQNNGV. The CDR3 consists of 14 residues. The CDR3 DNA reads as TGTGCCAGCAGCTATACAGGGCCCGTCTACGAGCAGTACTTC. This codes for CASSYTGPVYEQYF.

The chain recombines TRBV5-1 with TRBJ2-3, with D tentatively TRBD1 (5 bases). Trimming left V 4 bases short and J 2 bases short, with 14 bases between. CDR3 length equals 15 residues. Germline CDR1 reads SGHRS; CDR2 reads YFSETQ. The CDR3 loop reads CASSTDTPNTDTQYF. The CDR3 bases are TGCGCCAGCAGCACGGACACTCCAAACACAGATACGCAGTATTTT. Using reference TRBV5-1 and TRBJ2-3 for the parts outside the CDR3, the full variable domain is KAGVTQTPRYLIKTRGQQVTLSCSPISGHRSVSWYQQTPGQGLQFLFEYFSETQRNKGNFPGRFSGRQFSNSRSEMNVSTLELGDSALYLCASSTDTPNTDTQYFGPGTRLTVL.

J is TRBJ1-1 and V is TRBV30; tentative D call: TRBD1 (5 bases). This CDR3 is 12 amino acids long. CDR1 and CDR2 (germline): GTSNPN, SVGIG (reference sequence). Trimming pared 4 bases from V and 10 bases from J, leaving 16 bases between. Written as DNA, the CDR3 is TGTGCCTGGACAGCGGGGGGGTACGTAGCTTTCTTT. This encodes CAWTAGGYVAFF.

The genes are TRBV29-1 and TRBJ1-2, with 7 bases matching TRBD1. After removal of 7 bases from V and 2 bases from J, the junction contained 7 bases not matched to a gene. Germline V gene sequence: CDR1 SQVTM, CDR2 ANQGSEA. The CDR3 consists of 13 residues. The CDR3 protein is CSDVQGGNYGYTF. The CDR3 DNA is TGCAGCGATGTCCAGGGGGGAAACTATGGCTACACCTTC.

This chain connects TRBV7-2 to TRBJ1-2; 8 nucleotides agree with TRBD1. The CDR3 length is 18 residues. V shed 4 bases and J 2 bases; nucleotides not matched to a gene: 15. Germline loops: CDR1 SGHTA, CDR2 FQGNSA. CDR3 nucleotides: TGTGCCAGCAGCTCGTCCACCTTACAGGGGGGAAGGAACTATGGCTACACCTTC. Amino acids: CASSSSTLQGGRNYGYTF.

This chain links TRBV10-3 with TRBJ1-2, with D perhaps matching TRBD1 (6 bases). V lost 7 bases and J lost 2, with 11 bases in between. The CDR3 has 13 residues. Per germline, CDR1 ENHRY and CDR2 SYGVKD. The CDR3 reads CAITPTGNYGYTF. CDR3 sequence (DNA): TGTGCCATCACTCCCACAGGGAACTATGGCTACACCTTC.

The chain combines TRBV7-2 with TRBJ2-5; possibly TRBD2 for D (6 bases). The CDR3 length is 18 residues. Germline-derived CDR1 and CDR2 are SGHTA and FQGNSA. The V end was cut by 4 bases, the J end by 5 bases, with 26 bases between. In DNA, the CDR3 is TGTGCCAGCAGCTCCACGGCGGGGCGGGTCCTCCTCGGGGAGACCCAGTACTTC. Its translation: CASSSTAGRVLLGETQYF.

The genes are TRBV4-2 and TRBJ2-7; unclear D gene. The CDR3 spans 12 residues. Deletions cut 0 bases from V and 3 bases from J, with 3 bases between. Germline-derived CDR1 and CDR2 are LGHNA and YNFKEQ. The CDR3 spells CASSQDLYEQYF. The CDR3 region has the DNA TGTGCCAGCAGCCAAGATCTCTACGAGCAGTACTTC.

In this sample, this clone turned up a few times. The J gene is TRBJ2-2, the V gene TRBV19, with 10 positions matching TRBD1. CDR1 LNHDA and CDR2 SQIVND come from the germline V gene (reference sequence). The length of the CDR3 is 14 residues. Unmatched junction bases numbered 9, after V lost 11 bases and J lost 6 bases. CDR3 in amino acids: CAGRGTGVAGELFF. The CDR3 DNA follows: TGTGCCGGCCGAGGGACAGGGGTTGCCGGGGAGCTGTTTTTT.

The rearrangement uses TRBV7-2 and TRBJ2-7; 12 bases agree with TRBD1. Losses at the gene ends were 3 bases for V and 6 bases for J; bases not matched to a gene: 3. Per germline, CDR1 SGHTA and CDR2 FQGNSA. This CDR3 comprises 14 residues. CDR3 coding DNA: TGTGCCAGCAGCTTTGGGACAGGGGGCGCCGAGCAGTACTTC. This translates into CASSFGTGGAEQYF.

About this clone itself: Sequence at one end of the junction differs from germline and may be a read error. V usage is TRBV5-1 and J usage is TRBJ2-6, with D possibly being TRBD1 (6 bases). CDR1 and CDR2 from the germline V gene are SGHRS and YFSETQ. The CDR3 covers 19 residues. CDR3 in amino acids: CASTLDPGLTGLGANGLTF. The CDR3 coding sequence is TGCGCCAGCACACTAGATCCGGGCCTTACTGGTTTGGGGGCCAACGGCCTGACTTTC.

In this sample, this clone turned up once. The chain carries TRBV6-5 and TRBJ2-1; D is possibly TRBD2 (6 bases). Trimming removed 2 bases at V and 0 bases at J, with 11 bases between. Per the germline V gene, CDR1 is MNHEY and CDR2 is SVGAGI. The length of the CDR3 is 16 residues. CDR3 DNA sequence: TGTGCCAGCAGTTACCGGGGGTCAAGCTCCTACAATGAGCAGTTCTTC. It codes for CASSYRGSSSYNEQFF.

J is TRBJ2-7 and V is TRBV7-2, with D perhaps TRBD1 (6 bases). The germline CDR1 and CDR2 sequences are SGHTA and FQGNSA. This CDR3 is 15 amino acids long. The germline V and J ends were trimmed by 7 bases and 0 bases, with 16 bases remaining between them. The CDR3 sequence: CASTHTGISSYEQYF. The CDR3 DNA follows: TGTGCCAGCACCCACACAGGGATTAGCTCCTACGAGCAGTACTTC.

This clone was detected only a few times. The chain is built from TRBV29-1 and TRBJ1-1, with D maybe TRBD1 (6 bases). Germline V lookup: CDR1 SQVTM, CDR2 ANQGSEA. Trimming pared 6 bases from V and 6 bases from J, leaving 23 bases between. The CDR3 sequence is 15 residues long. In nucleotides, the CDR3 is TGCAGCGTCGCCCGGGACACCTCTAAAGGCGCTGAAGCTTTCTTT. Translating it yields CSVARDTSKGAEAFF.

V is TRBV5-1 and J is TRBJ2-2; TRBD2 matches 7 bases. The length of the CDR3 is 15 residues. Germline V gene lookup returns CDR1 SGHRS and CDR2 YFSETQ. With 1 base clipped from V and 9 bases from J, the junction kept 9 bases outside the gene matches. The CDR3 spells CASSLWGGADRELFF. The CDR3 DNA is TGCGCCAGCAGCTTGTGGGGAGGGGCTGATCGGGAGCTGTTTTTT. Looking up the rest from reference TRBV5-1 and TRBJ2-2 gives the full variable domain: KAGVTQTPRYLIKTRGQQVTLSCSPISGHRSVSWYQQTPGQGLQFLFEYFSETQRNKGNFPGRFSGRQFSNSRSEMNVSTLELGDSALYLCASSLWGGADRELFFGEGSRLTVL.

This chain connects TRBV11-2 to TRBJ2-2; 7 bases line up with TRBD1. V lost 5 bases to trimming and J lost 5 bases; unmatched junction nucleotides: 2. CDR1 and CDR2 from the germline V gene are SGHAT and FQNNGV. The CDR3 has 13 amino acids. The DNA of the CDR3 is TGTGCCAGCAGCCGACAGGGAACCGGGGAGCTGTTTTTT. The encoded protein is CASSRQGTGELFF.

The chain combines TRBV11-2 with TRBJ2-3; TRBD2 matches at 7 bases. Germline V gives CDR1 SGHAT, CDR2 FQNNGV. The V and J ends lost 5 bases and 3 bases, in that order; junction bases with no gene match: 20. The CDR3 runs 19 residues. CDR3 DNA sequence: TGTGCCAGCAGCAACGACCCGCGACTAGCAAGGGTCTGGACAGATACGCAGTATTTT. Translated: CASSNDPRLARVWTDTQYF.

This rearrangement joins TRBV7-9 to TRBJ2-6; unclear D gene. This CDR3 contains 13 residues. Looked up from germline, CDR1 is SEHNR and CDR2 is FQNEAQ (reference sequence). With 5 bases removed from V and 1 base from J, the gap between germline ends came to 3 bases. The CDR3 DNA reads TGTGCCAGCAGCCCTTCTGGGGCCAACGTCCTGACTTTC. This sequence encodes CASSPSGANVLTF.

Points on this clone: At one boundary the junction diverges from the germline segment, which might be a read error. The rearrangement uses TRBV7-7 and TRBJ2-4, with 9 positions matching TRBD2. This CDR3 spans 16 amino acids. Looked up from germline, CDR1 is SSHAT and CDR2 is FNYEAQ (reference sequence). This CDR3 reads CASSLWLAGAKNIQYF. In nucleotides, the CDR3 is TGTGCTAGCAGCTTGTGGCTAGCGGGGGCCAAAAACATTCAGTACTTC. Supplemented by reference TRBV7-7 and TRBJ2-4, the full variable domain reads GAGVSQSPRYKVTKRGQDVTLRCDPISSHATLYWYQQALGQGPEFLTYFNYEAQPDKSGLPSDRFSAERPEGSISTLTIQRTEQRDSAMYRCASSLWLAGAKNIQYFGAGTRLSVL.

The rearrangement uses TRBV7-6 and TRBJ1-3, with 9 bases matching TRBD1. The CDR3 totals 18 residues. Germline assignment: CDR1 SGHVS and CDR2 FNYEAQ. V was pared by 5 bases and J by 4 bases, with 15 bases of the junction left unmatched. CDR3 nucleotide sequence: TGTGCCAGCAGCCTCCATAGGGGGGACAGGGTTCACGGAAACACCATATATTTT. Translating gives CASSLHRGDRVHGNTIYF.

The chain combines TRBV18 with TRBJ2-3; 15 bases fit TRBD2. Per germline, CDR1 KGHSH and CDR2 LQKENI. V gave up 3 bases and J gave up 0 bases; unmatched junction bases: 13. This CDR3 is 21 amino acids long. CDR3 bases: TGTGCCAGCTCACCTGGACCGGGACTAGCGGGAGGTGCGTTTAGCACAGATACGCAGTATTTT. Translated, it gives CASSPGPGLAGGAFSTDTQYF.

The rearrangement uses TRBV18 and TRBJ1-4; tentatively, D is TRBD1 (6 bases). Germline-derived CDR1 and CDR2 are KGHSH and LQKENI. V was cut by 1 base and J by 2 bases, with 8 bases left in between. This CDR3 contains 15 residues. CDR3 residues: CASSPQQGTNEKLFF. CDR3 bases: TGTGCCAGCTCACCACAACAGGGCACTAATGAAAAACTGTTTTTT.